This T cell receptor (beta chain) stems from a study of molecular identifiers for immune sequencing clone quantification. Study summary: Replicates involved a five-way split of RNA from 20,000 or 100,000 naive CD8 cells, with sequencing of four.

TCRdb analysed the PCR reads with MiXCR anew, one entry per CDR3 protein. The sample lists 100,000 or so distinct CDR3 sequences; roughly 23% were seen once. The sample holds a few counts of this clonotype. V was clipped by 3 bases and J by 6 bases; unmatched bases: 13. The CDR3 length is 17 residues. Germline CDR1 is KGHDR and CDR2 is SFDVKD. A CD8+CD4-CCR7+CD45RA+ gate was used to sort naive CD8 T cells. The genes are TRBV24-1 and TRBJ2-3; 8 positions agree with TRBD2. Sequenced input: naive CD8+ T cells from blood, with Jurkat cell RNA spiked in. Regarding subset: FACS-sorted CD8+CD4-CCR7+CD45RA+ naive T cells. This sequence originates from a human donor in good health. Some libraries in this study had Jurkat cell RNA spiked in. The CDR3 coding sequence is TGTGCCACCAGTGATGGGATAGCGGGGTTCCTCGGGGATACGCAGTATTTT. Translated, it gives CATSDGIAGFLGDTQYF.